This TCR delta chain is drawn from a study of Vδ1+ human thymocytes. General study points: Thymic TRG and TRD repertoires appeared highly polyclonal. TRG sequences recurred across donors, whereas TRD sequences stayed essentially private.

Sorted Vdelta1+ thymocytes were roughly 98% to 99.6% pure. The template was reverse-transcribed extracted RNA. The CDR3 regions were amplified by multiplex PCR from V-gene primers to a constant-region primer. TCRdb reran clone calling via CATT on the multiplex PCR reads. The data contain just under 55,000 delta-chain clones, about 16% of them singletons. Regarding this clone: Its specificity is not known.

Germline V gene data show CDR1 as TSWWSYY and CDR2 as QGS. The J segment lost 3 bases and the V segment lost 3 bases, leaving 22 bases of the junction unmatched. This CDR3 is 22 amino acids long. This TCR was recovered from a boy under two years old who had congenital heart surgery. Material for sequencing was Vdelta1+ gamma-delta thymocytes from the thymus. As for subset: FACS-sorted CD3+ TCRalphabeta- TCRVdelta1+ TCRVdelta2- thymocytes. J is TRDJ1 and V is TRDV1, with 13 bases matching TRDD3. CDR3 amino acids: CALGDHLPTQVLGDTPPDKLIF. CDR3 coding DNA: TGTGCTCTTGGGGACCACCTTCCTACTCAGGTACTGGGGGATACGCCGCCCGATAAACTCATCTTT.